This T cell receptor beta chain was recovered during a study of blood T cell repertoires in COVID-19. About the study: Samples of COVID-19 (acute and convalescent) were obtained from the United States, Italy and Spain. Sample material is recorded as cDNA or gDNA derived from T cells, B-cell-depleted T cells, or PBMCs.

The V gene lost 2 bases and the J gene lost 4 bases, with 11 bases spanning the gap. The CDR3 sequence is 15 residues long. The germline V gene has CDR1 SGHTA and CDR2 FQGNSA. In the authors' workflow: Reference gene primer amplification in the assay estimated nucleated cell counts. Profiling relied on immunoSEQ multiplex PCR, and the TCRdb table lists in-frame clones only, not all of them. The DNA gave D and trimming, while V, J and clone size come from that table. The table shows about 68,000 clones, with 60% to 85% occurring only once. Sequencing was carried out using peripheral blood. The chain joins TRBV7-2 to TRBJ1-4, with D perhaps matching TRBD1 (5 bases). The origin of this receptor is a human donor in a cohort sampled during active COVID-19. The CDR3 region is CASSLRGDDNEKLFF. The DNA of the CDR3 is TGTGCCAGCAGCTTACGGGGGGACGATAATGAAAAACTGTTTTTT. Using reference TRBV7-2 and TRBJ1-4 for the parts outside the CDR3, the full variable domain is GAGVSQSPSNKVTEKGKDVELRCDPISGHTALYWYRQSLGQGLEFLIYFQGNSAPDKSGLPSDRFSAERTGGSVSTLTIQRTQQEDSAVYLCASSLRGDDNEKLFFGSGTQLSVL.